The sequence of this T cell receptor (beta chain) was determined in a study of molecular identifiers for immune sequencing clone quantification. Study-wide results and limits: Clones above 20 RNA copies held over 98% of effector molecules, under 1% in naive cells.

Previously described methods and listed TCR primers produced bulk TCR libraries. Using its own MiXCR run on the PCR reads, TCRdb lists one record per CDR3 protein. This repertoire shows 460,000 or so distinct CDR3 sequences, about a quarter found once; its top ten account for about 0.75%. Libraries used roughly 19,000 to 1,100,000 sorted naive CD8 T cells and 10%, 30% or 50% RNA input. Sorting was used to obtain naive CD8 T cells (CD8+CD4-CCR7+CD45RA+). The V gene's germline CDR1 is MNHEY and CDR2 SMNVEV (reference sequence). The CDR3 sequence is 14 residues long. A note on this clonotype: The antigen remains undetermined. One end of the junction is discordant with germline, which a read error may explain.

The chain recombines TRBV27 with TRBJ2-7; D possibly corresponds to TRBD2 (6 bases). This sequence was found in a human donor in good health. Some libraries in this study had Jurkat cell RNA spiked in. The sequenced sample was naive CD8+ T cells from blood, with Jurkat cell RNA spiked in. Subset: FACS-sorted CD8+CD4-CCR7+CD45RA+ naive T cells. The chain's CDR3 is CASSLEGLNYKQYF. DNA for the CDR3: TGTGCCAGCAGTTTAGAGGGACTCAACTACAAGCAGTACTTC.